This TCR beta chain was obtained from a study of blood T cell repertoires in COVID-19 (dated by TCRdb to the early 2020s). Concerning the study at large: The collaborator samples originated in the United States, Italy and Spain and spanned the acute and convalescent phases of COVID-19. The material from the prospective study consisted of cDNA or gDNA derived from T cells, B-cell-depleted T cells, or PBMCs. The repertoires were made available in a free public database intended to serve as a resource for research on the immune response to SARS-CoV-2. Sample metadata almost always included a de-identified subject ID, COVID-19 status, age in years and sex. HLA class I and class II types, where available, came from metadata supplied by the sample provider rather than from assay-based typing. The dataset comprised deeply sampled blood TCRbeta repertoires from subjects exposed to, actively infected with, or recovered from COVID-19. The samples were drawn from two sources: the first 160 participants of the ongoing ImmuneRACE study, and 1,254 subjects contributed by 6 global collaborators. The paper's findings and limits, for the study overall: Clinical and demographic metadata were provided uncurated, with the amount varying by source and participant.

V is pared back by 5 bases and J by 6 bases, with 17 bases lying between the germline termini. As encoded in the germline V gene, CDR1 is SGHAT while CDR2 is FQNNGV. From the cysteine through the phenylalanine, the CDR3 covers 15 amino acids. Of all the DNA, just the CDR3 is kept, 45 bases in frame from base 1. About this clone: The specificity of this receptor is unknown. There are no base qualities to consult, and no much larger clone falls within one base.

Each collaborating institution followed its own protocols to collect whole blood in K2EDTA tubes. For TCRbeta analysis, collaborators shipped samples as frozen whole blood, isolated PBMCs, or DNA extracted from either of those sample types. TCRbeta CDR3 regions were amplified from genomic DNA by means of the immunoSEQ Assay, a bias-controlled multiplex PCR. On the authors' methods: Nucleated cell counts per sample were estimated from amplification of reference gene primers within the assay. To quantify the absolute abundance of each unique TCRbeta CDR3 rearrangement, sequence reads were collapsed and filtered. Productive Simpson clonality was computed per sample as the square root of Simpson's diversity index over productive rearrangements. In its TCRdb copy, this immuneACCESS table keeps in-frame sequences only and misses some clones. Where compared with another copy, unresolved V genes explain less than half of these, and the others have no known cause. The D gene and trimming were derived from the DNA, and the V and J assignments and clone size from that table. For this sample the table gives about 83,000 clones, of which about four fifths were detected only once. Of the sample, 20% is held by the ten largest clones.

The source is a woman older than 75 with active or convalescent COVID-19. Source material: peripheral blood. The rearranged segments are TRBV11-2 and TRBJ1-5; the best D guess is TRBD1, with 6 bases matching. Here is the DNA: TGTGCCAGCAGCCAAGGGGTAGGGGGGGGTCAGCCCCAGCATTTT. Its amino acids are CASSQGVGGGQPQHF.